This T cell receptor beta chain was identified in a study of shared clonotypes between healthy human individuals. Whole-study findings and limits: Researchers sampled blood only, noting tissue repertoires likely differ.

Free of recent acute infections or vaccinations, the donors were healthy HIV-negative adults. There are many counts of this clone. Its antigen is still unknown. Sequencing of unsorted PBMC DNA was carried out using ten immunoSEQ deep assay plates. Clones were read by immunoSEQ multiplex PCR, and TCRdb kept only the in-frame ones, dropping some. The sample consists of about 490,000 clones, around three quarters of them appearing once. CDR3 length: 13 amino acids. CDR1 and CDR2 (germline): SEHNR, FQNEAQ (reference sequence). V gave up 5 bases and J gave up 4 bases, with 9 bases separating them. The specimen was PBMCs. This chain links TRBV7-9 with TRBJ1-5, with a weak D call TRBD1 (6 bases). The source is a woman between 40 and 50 years old in good health. Some clones in this sample may be carry-over from other donors' samples. The CDR3 sequence is CASSRQVNQPQHF. The CDR3 DNA reads TGTGCCAGCAGCCGACAGGTGAATCAGCCCCAGCATTTT.